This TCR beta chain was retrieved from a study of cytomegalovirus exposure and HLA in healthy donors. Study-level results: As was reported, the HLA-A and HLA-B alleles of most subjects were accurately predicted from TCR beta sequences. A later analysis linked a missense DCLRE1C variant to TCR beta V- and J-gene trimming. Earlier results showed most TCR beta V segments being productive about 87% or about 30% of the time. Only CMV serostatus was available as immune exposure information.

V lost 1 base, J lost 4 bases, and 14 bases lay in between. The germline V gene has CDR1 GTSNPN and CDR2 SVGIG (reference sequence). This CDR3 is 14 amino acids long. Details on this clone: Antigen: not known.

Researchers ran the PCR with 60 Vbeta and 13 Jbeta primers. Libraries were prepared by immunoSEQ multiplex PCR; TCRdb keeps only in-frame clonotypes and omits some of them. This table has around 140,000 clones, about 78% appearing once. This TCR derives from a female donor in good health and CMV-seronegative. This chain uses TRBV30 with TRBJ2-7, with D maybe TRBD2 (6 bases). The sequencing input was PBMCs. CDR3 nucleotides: TGTGCCTGGAGTGAACATTTGGGACTGTACGAGCAGTACTTC. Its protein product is CAWSEHLGLYEQYF.